Presented here are 6 T cell receptor beta chains from one specimen sequenced in a study of CD8 T cells in Susac syndrome. When the RNA was reverse transcribed, random hexamers were used with an input of roughly 0.5 to 1 ug. One entry per CDR3 protein results from TCRdb running MiXCR on the immunoSEQ multiplex PCR reads. The sample has about 100,000 distinct CDR3 sequences, 85% to 95% seen once. Material: CD8+ T cells from PBMCs. Receptors originate from a human donor in good health.

The rearrangement joins TRBV20-1 to TRBJ2-7, with 7 positions matching TRBD1. CDR1 is DFQATT and CDR2 is SNEGSKA in the germline V gene (reference sequence). Losses at the gene ends were 0 bases for V and 5 bases for J; bases not matched to a gene: 7. The CDR3 totals 14 residues. The CDR3 bases are TGCAGTGCTAGAGACCGGGGCAGGGGGAACGAGCAGTACTTC. Protein: CSARDRGRGNEQYF.

The rearrangement uses TRBV7-9 and TRBJ2-7; 9 positions agree with TRBD1. CDR1 and CDR2 (germline): SEHNR, FQNEAQ (reference sequence). The CDR3 totals 16 residues. V shed 6 bases, J shed 3 bases, and the junction held 12 bases outside the gene matches. CDR3 bases: TGTGCCAGCAGACCCCCGCGGACAGGGGAGGACTACGAGCAGTACTTC. Its protein is CASRPPRTGEDYEQYF. Together with reference TRBV7-9 and TRBJ2-7, the CDR3 gives the full variable domain: DTGVSQNPRHKITKRGQNVTFRCDPISEHNRLYWYRQTLGQGPEFLTYFQNEAQLEKSRLLSDRFSAERPKGSFSTLEIQRTEQGDSAMYLCASRPPRTGEDYEQYFGPGTRLTVT.

The chain couples TRBV5-4 to TRBJ1-5, with D perhaps matching TRBD1 (5 bases). CDR1 is SGHNT and CDR2 is YYREEE in the germline V gene (reference sequence). The CDR3 contains 15 residues. V lost 0 bases and J 4 bases, leaving 11 bases between the germline ends. CDR3 DNA sequence: TGTGCCAGCAGCTTGGACCCAGGACATAATCAGCCCCAGCATTTT. Translating it yields CASSLDPGHNQPQHF.

The chain carries TRBV9 and TRBJ2-1; 11 bases agree with TRBD2. V lost 2 bases, J lost 5 bases, and 3 bases stayed unmatched. Germline V gene data show CDR1 as SGDLS and CDR2 as YYNGEE. The CDR3 is made up of 15 amino acids. CDR3 sequence (DNA): TGTGCCAGCAGCGTCACTAGCGGGGGACACAATGAGCAGTTCTTC. Its translation: CASSVTSGGHNEQFF. The full variable domain, rest sourced from reference TRBV9 and TRBJ2-1, is DSGVTQTPKHLITATGQRVTLRCSPRSGDLSVYWYQQSLDQGLQFLIQYYNGEERAKGNILERFSAQQFPDLHSELNLSSLELGDSALYFCASSVTSGGHNEQFFGPGTRLTVL.

The count of this clonotype is one. V usage is TRBV12-3 or TRBV12-4 and J usage is TRBJ2-3, with 9 bases that match TRBD1. V lost 2 bases and J lost 4; bases outside the gene matches: 16. The CDR3 contains 19 residues. CDR3 sequence: CASSLSLPVQGANSDTQYF. CDR3 coding DNA: TGTGCCAGCAGTTTATCCCTACCCGTACAGGGGGCGAATTCAGATACGCAGTATTTT.

This clonotype was picked up a small number of times. The chain has TRBV5-1 and TRBJ1-1; D remains unclear. V gave up 0 bases and J gave up 3 bases, with 3 bases separating them. The germline V gene has CDR1 SGHRS and CDR2 YFSETQ. The CDR3 length is 12 residues. CDR3 amino acids: CASSLGDTEAFF. CDR3 nucleotide sequence: TGCGCCAGCAGCTTGGGGGACACTGAAGCTTTCTTT. Full variable domain (outside the CDR3, taken from reference TRBV5-1 and TRBJ1-1): KAGVTQTPRYLIKTRGQQVTLSCSPISGHRSVSWYQQTPGQGLQFLFEYFSETQRNKGNFPGRFSGRQFSNSRSEMNVSTLELGDSALYLCASSLGDTEAFFGQGTRLTVV.